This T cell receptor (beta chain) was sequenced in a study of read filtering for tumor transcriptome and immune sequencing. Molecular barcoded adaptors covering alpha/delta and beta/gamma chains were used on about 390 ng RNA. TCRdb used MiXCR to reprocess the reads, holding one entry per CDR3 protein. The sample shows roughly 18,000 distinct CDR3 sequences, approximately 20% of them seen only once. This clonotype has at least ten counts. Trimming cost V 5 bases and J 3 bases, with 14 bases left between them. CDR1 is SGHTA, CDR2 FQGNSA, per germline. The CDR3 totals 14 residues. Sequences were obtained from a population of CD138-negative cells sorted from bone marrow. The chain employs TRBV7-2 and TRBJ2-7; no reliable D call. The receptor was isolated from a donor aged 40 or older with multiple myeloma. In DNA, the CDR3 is TGTGCCAGCAGCCCCTTTAGCCGAAACTACGAGCAGTACTTC. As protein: CASSPFSRNYEQYF.